Each of the 15 T cell receptor beta chains below was sequenced from the same sample in a study of CD8 T cell repertoires and HIV-1 epitope variants. Measured with immunoSEQ multiplex PCR; TCRdb has only the in-frame clones, and not every one. This sample has about 95,000 clones, with approximately 70% found just once. Sequencing was performed on uncultured baseline CD8+ T cells from peripheral blood mononuclear cells (PBMCs). Every receptor here comes from a male donor with HIV.

The chain employs TRBV6-5 and TRBJ2-6; D unclear. Germline CDR1 reads MNHEY; CDR2 reads SVGAGI. The CDR3 spans 12 residues. The germline V and J ends were trimmed by 10 bases and 2 bases, with 6 bases remaining between them. The CDR3: CATRAGANVLTF. DNA for the CDR3: TGTGCCACCCGGGCTGGGGCCAACGTCCTGACTTTC.

The V call is TRBV19, the J call TRBJ2-7, with 12 bases identical to TRBD2. The CDR3 sequence is 17 residues long. Germline lookup yields CDR1 LNHDA and CDR2 SQIVND (reference sequence). V lost 6 bases, J lost 3 bases, and 12 bases stayed unmatched. The CDR3 nucleotides read TGTGCCAGTAGCCTACTAGCGGGAGGTTCGGCGAACTACGAGCAGTACTTC. This gives the protein CASSLLAGGSANYEQYF.

V and J are TRBV18 and TRBJ1-3, with unresolved D. Trimming removed 2 bases from V and 2 bases from J, with 7 bases in between. Germline V CDR1 and CDR2: KGHSH, LQKENI. This CDR3 has 14 amino acids. The CDR3 bases are TGTGCCAGCTCACCAGGAGGGACTGGAAACACCATATATTTT. The encoded protein is CASSPGGTGNTIYF.

The CDR3 sequence: CARSRGQGESNSPLHF. The DNA of the CDR3 is TGTGCCAGAAGCCGGGGACAGGGGGAAAGTAATTCACCCCTCCACTTT. This sequence joins TRBV5-3 and TRBJ1-6; 11 nucleotides align to TRBD1. TRBV5-3 is an ORF for which the function is uncertain. The CDR3 is 16 amino acids. V shed 4 bases, J shed 6 bases, and the junction held 6 bases outside the gene matches.

This chain connects TRBV5-4 to TRBJ1-1, with D unresolved. The CDR3 extends over 14 amino acids. V was shortened by 0 bases and J by 3 bases, with 9 bases between the two germline ends. CDR1 is SGHNT, CDR2 YYREEE, per germline (reference sequence). The CDR3 reads CASSLGRRDTEAFF. In nucleotides, the CDR3 is TGTGCCAGCAGCTTGGGAAGACGGGACACTGAAGCTTTCTTT. The variable domain in full, completed from reference TRBV5-4 and TRBJ1-1, reads ETGVTQSPTHLIKTRGQQVTLRCSSQSGHNTVSWYQQALGQGPQFIFQYYREEENGRGNFPPRFSGLQFPNYSSELNVNALELDDSALYLCASSLGRRDTEAFFGQGTRLTVV.

This chain joins TRBV11-2 and TRBJ2-3, with 10 positions matching TRBD2. J was trimmed by 2 bases and V by 2 bases; bases with no gene match: 10. CDR3 length: 18 residues. CDR1 and CDR2 (germline): SGHAT, FQNNGV. CDR3 nucleotides: TGTGCCAGCAGCTTAAGTCCCCTAGCGGGGGCTAACACAGATACGCAGTATTTT. Its protein is CASSLSPLAGANTDTQYF.

The CDR3 DNA reads as TGTGCCAGCAGCTTTCAACAGGGAACTGAAGCTTTCTTT. Amino acids: CASSFQQGTEAFF. The chain recombines TRBV9 with TRBJ1-1; D possibly corresponds to TRBD1 (6 bases). The CDR3 is 13 amino acids. Looked up from germline, CDR1 is SGDLS and CDR2 is YYNGEE. V shed 4 bases and J shed 5 bases, with 12 bases lying between them. The variable domain in full, with the rest retrieved from reference TRBV9 and TRBJ1-1, is DSGVTQTPKHLITATGQRVTLRCSPRSGDLSVYWYQQSLDQGLQFLIQYYNGEERAKGNILERFSAQQFPDLHSELNLSSLELGDSALYFCASSFQQGTEAFFGQGTRLTVV.

The chain uses TRBV9 and TRBJ2-3; D remains unclear. This CDR3 has 13 amino acids. V was clipped by 0 bases and J by 2 bases, with 4 bases between them. The germline V gene encodes CDR1 SGDLS and CDR2 YYNGEE. In nucleotides, the CDR3 is TGTGCCAGCAGCGTAGTAACCACAGATACGCAGTATTTT. It codes for CASSVVTTDTQYF.

This clone was seen only a few times. The chain has TRBV5-1 and TRBJ1-5, with a possible D match to TRBD1 (5 bases). V was pared by 0 bases and J by 11 bases, with 12 bases between. This CDR3 region has 13 residues. Germline V CDR1 and CDR2: SGHRS, YFSETQ. The CDR3 DNA is TGCGCCAGCAGCTTGGGTGTAGGAGGGGCCCAGCATTTT. As protein: CASSLGVGGAQHF.

The chain is built from TRBV7-9 and TRBJ2-1, with TRBD2 identical over 13 bases. Germline assignment: CDR1 SEHNR and CDR2 FQNEAQ (reference sequence). The CDR3 covers 17 residues. Trimming removed 4 bases from V and 4 bases from J; junction bases left unmatched: 7. The CDR3 spells CASSSRLAGGPYNEQFF. CDR3 nucleotide sequence: TGTGCCAGCAGCTCCCGACTAGCGGGAGGTCCATACAATGAGCAGTTCTTC. Looking up the rest from reference TRBV7-9 and TRBJ2-1 gives the full variable domain: DTGVSQNPRHKITKRGQNVTFRCDPISEHNRLYWYRQTLGQGPEFLTYFQNEAQLEKSRLLSDRFSAERPKGSFSTLEIQRTEQGDSAMYLCASSSRLAGGPYNEQFFGPGTRLTVL.

The chain uses TRBV4-1 and TRBJ1-2; D not certain. Trimming pared 3 bases from V and 4 bases from J, leaving 6 bases between. Per germline, CDR1 MGHRA and CDR2 YSYEKL. The CDR3 has 12 amino acids. In DNA form, the CDR3 reads TGCGCCAGCAGCCATCCGGGCTATGGCTACACCTTC. Protein: CASSHPGYGYTF.

The V call is TRBV7-9, the J call TRBJ2-3, with 13 bases aligning to TRBD2. The germline gives CDR1 SEHNR, CDR2 FQNEAQ (reference sequence). The CDR3 extends over 17 amino acids. The V gene end was trimmed by 5 bases and the J gene end by 2 bases; junction bases not matched to a gene: 7. CDR3 region: CASSGETSGGPTDTQYF. CDR3 sequence (DNA): TGTGCCAGCAGCGGGGAGACTAGCGGGGGGCCCACAGATACGCAGTATTTT.

This sequence joins TRBV29-1 and TRBJ2-4, with 14 positions matching TRBD2. The CDR3 sequence is 19 residues long. Germline CDR1 reads SQVTM; CDR2 reads ANQGSEA. The trim removed 7 bases at V and 5 bases at J, leaving 19 bases unmatched. In nucleotides, the CDR3 is TGCAGCGCATGGAACTCGTGGGGACTAGCGGGGGAGAGGGAAAACATTCAGTACTTC. It encodes CSAWNSWGLAGERENIQYF.

V usage is TRBV4-1 and J usage is TRBJ2-1, with D perhaps given as TRBD1 or TRBD2 (5 bases each). The germline gives CDR1 MGHRA, CDR2 YSYEKL. The V and J ends lost 0 bases and 4 bases respectively, with 10 bases between them. This CDR3 comprises 15 residues. The CDR3 loop is CASSQDRGPYNEQFF. In DNA form, the CDR3 reads TGCGCCAGCAGCCAAGATCGGGGACCTTACAATGAGCAGTTCTTC.

The J gene is TRBJ1-5, the V gene TRBV19; D is undetermined. Germline V CDR1 and CDR2: LNHDA, SQIVND (reference sequence). The length of the CDR3 is 13 residues. V lost 7 bases, J lost 4 bases, and 11 bases lay in between. This CDR3 is CASTNGVNQPQHF. The CDR3 DNA sequence: TGTGCCAGTACCAATGGAGTAAATCAGCCCCAGCATTTT.